These 32 T cell receptor beta chains share one sample of origin, sequenced in a study of beta chain features in type 1 diabetes. Expressed TCRB transcripts got sequenced, as all isolated RNA was reverse transcribed. Generated by immunoSEQ multiplex PCR, the TCRdb table keeps only in-frame clones and is missing some. Counted here are about 160,000 clones, about 7.3% occurring once; the ten biggest clones make up around 0.65%. Sequences were obtained from central memory CD4+ T cells from blood. These receptors originate from a man between 18 and 35 years old in good health.

This clone was recorded at least ten times. The rearrangement uses TRBV13 and TRBJ2-7; 14 bases align to TRBD2. This CDR3 is 16 amino acids long. Germline CDR1 PRHDT, CDR2 FYEKMQ (reference sequence). The ends lost 5 bases at V and 4 bases at J; junction bases unmatched: 7. CDR3 in amino acids: CASSEPTSGGAYEQYF. DNA of the CDR3: TGTGCCAGCAGCGAACCGACTAGCGGGGGGGCTTACGAGCAGTACTTC.

In this sample, this clone turned up a few times. The chain combines TRBV5-6 with TRBJ1-5; no firm D call. The germline V gene encodes CDR1 SGHDT and CDR2 YYEEEE. V was trimmed by 4 bases and J by 4 bases, leaving 15 bases between them. CDR3 length equals 15 residues. CDR3 DNA: TGTGCCAGCAGCCCCGGAGGAGGGCTTAATCAGCCCCAGCATTTT. It translates to CASSPGGGLNQPQHF.

The V call is TRBV30, the J call TRBJ1-5; no reliable D call. V was pared by 1 base and J by 2 bases, with 12 bases between. The CDR3 has 15 residues. Germline CDR1 is GTSNPN and CDR2 is SVGIG (reference sequence). CDR3 region: CAWSGKEGGNQPQHF. In nucleotides, the CDR3 is TGTGCCTGGAGTGGGAAGGAGGGTGGCAATCAGCCCCAGCATTTT.

This clone has only a few counts. The chain recombines TRBV11-2 with TRBJ1-4, with D uncertain. The V and J ends lost 1 base and 4 bases respectively, with 7 bases between them. There are 14 residues in the CDR3. Germline-derived CDR1 and CDR2 are SGHAT and FQNNGV. CDR3 protein: CASSLGTFNEKLFF. In nucleotides, the CDR3 is TGTGCCAGCAGCTTAGGGACTTTTAATGAAAAACTGTTTTTT.

This clone has more than one count but fewer than ten. The J gene is TRBJ2-1, the V gene TRBV7-2; TRBD2 matches at 10 bases. Germline V lookup: CDR1 SGHTA, CDR2 FQGNSA. CDR3 length equals 15 residues. Trimming removed 3 bases from V and 10 bases from J; junction bases left unmatched: 9. The CDR3: CASSFQSGGAHEQFF. DNA of the CDR3: TGTGCCAGCAGCTTTCAAAGCGGGGGGGCCCACGAGCAGTTCTTC.

The gene calls are TRBV6-5 and TRBJ2-5; 12 nucleotides match TRBD2. The CDR3 contains 15 residues. V was pared by 10 bases and J by 2 bases, with 8 bases of the junction left unmatched. CDR1 is MNHEY and CDR2 is SVGAGI in the germline V gene. DNA for the CDR3: TGTGCCACTGGACTAGCGGGATTGGGACAAGAGACCCAGTACTTC. Its translation: CATGLAGLGQETQYF.

The V call is TRBV6-6, the J call TRBJ2-5; 14 bases are shared with TRBD2. V was pared by 4 bases and J by 5 bases, with 6 bases of the junction left unmatched. Germline CDR1 reads MNHNY; CDR2 reads SVGAGI (reference sequence). The CDR3 sequence is 16 residues long. CDR3 region: CASSLGLAGGVETQYF. For the CDR3, the DNA is TGTGCCAGCAGTTTAGGACTAGCGGGAGGCGTGGAGACCCAGTACTTC.

In DNA form, the CDR3 reads TGTGCCAGCAGTGAGGGGGCCGGCCTAGCGGGGTACCAAGAGACCCAGTACTTC. It yields the protein CASSEGAGLAGYQETQYF. This chain links TRBV9 with TRBJ2-5; 9 positions agree with TRBD2. The CDR3 has 18 residues. Trimming cost V 5 bases and J 0 bases; bases outside gene matches: 14. Germline V gene sequence: CDR1 SGDLS, CDR2 YYNGEE.

The table lists this clone with a few counts. The chain employs TRBV18 and TRBJ1-3; D gene unclear. The V gene's germline CDR1 is KGHSH and CDR2 LQKENI. Trimming cost V 0 bases and J 3 bases, with 9 bases left between them. The CDR3 totals 15 residues. This CDR3 is CASSPPNSRGNTIYF. CDR3 sequence (DNA): TGTGCCAGCTCACCACCGAACAGCCGTGGAAACACCATATATTTT.

This chain uses TRBV7-3 with TRBJ2-1; 9 bases map to TRBD2. CDR1 SGHTA and CDR2 FQGTGA come from the germline V gene. The CDR3 sequence is 15 residues long. With V trimmed by 2 bases and J by 10 bases, 9 bases remained unmatched. The CDR3 DNA is TGTGCCAGCAGCTTAGCAGCGGGGGGTGGGCAGGAGCAGTTCTTC. As protein: CASSLAAGGGQEQFF.

The chain links TRBV18 to TRBJ1-5; perhaps TRBD1 as D (6 bases). Germline loops: CDR1 KGHSH, CDR2 LQKENI. V lost 6 bases, J lost 7 bases, and 19 bases lay in between. The CDR3 sequence is 15 residues long. CDR3 DNA: TGTGCCAGCTCCCCATCGCCAGGGGCGGAACAGCCCCAGCATTTT. Amino acids: CASSPSPGAEQPQHF.

This clone was recorded many times. The V call is TRBV28, the J call TRBJ2-1; 7 positions agree with TRBD2. Germline V gives CDR1 MDHEN, CDR2 SYDVKM. The CDR3 spans 15 residues. Trimming cost V 4 bases and J 2 bases; bases outside gene matches: 5. As DNA, the CDR3 is TGTGCCAGCAGTTCACAAGCGGGAACCTACAATGAGCAGTTCTTC. It codes for CASSSQAGTYNEQFF.

This clone was seen only a few times. CDR3: CASSPGGVAKNIQYF. Here the CDR3 DNA reads TGTGCCAGTAGTCCAGGGGGAGTCGCCAAAAACATTCAGTACTTC. This chain uses TRBV19 with TRBJ2-4; 7 positions match TRBD1. CDR1 is LNHDA and CDR2 is SQIVND in the germline V gene (reference sequence). J gave up 1 base and V 5 bases, and 5 bases lay outside the gene matches. The CDR3 runs to 15 residues.

This clone appeared a few times. The V call is TRBV28, the J call TRBJ1-1, with D perhaps matching TRBD1 (5 bases). Trimming pared 5 bases from V and 1 base from J, leaving 14 bases between. CDR3 length: 15 amino acids. The V gene's germline CDR1 is MDHEN and CDR2 SYDVKM. The CDR3 DNA follows: TGTGCCAGCAGTACATCAGGGCTGAGGAACACTGAAGCTTTCTTT. Its protein product is CASSTSGLRNTEAFF. The full variable domain, rest sourced from reference TRBV28 and TRBJ1-1, is DVKVTQSSRYLVKRTGEKVFLECVQDMDHENMFWYRQDPGLGLRLIYFSYDVKMKEKGDIPEGYSVSREKKERFSLILESASTNQTSMYLCASSTSGLRNTEAFFGQGTRLTVV.

The CDR3 region has the DNA TGTGCCAGCAGGTTGACAGGGTTGCCTGAAGCTTTCTTT. Translating gives CASRLTGLPEAFF. J is TRBJ1-1 and V is TRBV11-2; TRBD1 matches 7 bases. The CDR3 contains 13 residues. CDR1 SGHAT and CDR2 FQNNGV come from the germline V gene. V gave up 6 bases and J gave up 6 bases; unmatched junction bases: 7.

The chain couples TRBV11-2 to TRBJ2-1; 10 bases map to TRBD1. In germline, CDR1 is SGHAT, CDR2 FQNNGV. This CDR3 is built from 14 residues. J lost 8 bases, V lost 4 bases, and 5 bases had no gene match. CDR3 bases: TGTGCCAGCAGCTCGACAGGGGGCAGGTATGAGCAGTTCTTC. This codes for CASSSTGGRYEQFF.

This clone has a handful of counts. J is TRBJ2-1 and V is TRBV14, with 14 bases lining up with TRBD2. J was trimmed by 5 bases and V by 4 bases; bases with no gene match: 7. The CDR3 spans 17 residues. CDR1 and CDR2 from the germline V gene are SGHDN and FVKESK. The CDR3 loop reads CASSLGLAGAGHNEQFF. The CDR3 bases are TGTGCCAGCAGCCTGGGACTAGCGGGGGCTGGCCACAATGAGCAGTTCTTC.

Ten or more counts support this clone. The rearrangement uses TRBV28 and TRBJ2-2; 9 positions match TRBD1. This CDR3 is 15 amino acids long. The germline CDR1 and CDR2 sequences are MDHEN and SYDVKM. Unmatched junction bases numbered 6, after V lost 7 bases and J lost 3 bases. In nucleotides, the CDR3 is TGTGCCAGCATTGGTGGGGACAGGGACACCGGGGAGCTGTTTTTT. It is translated as CASIGGDRDTGELFF.

This chain joins TRBV7-8 and TRBJ2-1; no clear D. V lost 2 bases and J 6 bases, leaving 20 bases between the germline ends. Germline CDR1 SGHVS, CDR2 FQNEAQ. The CDR3 length is 17 residues. The CDR3 DNA is TGTGCCAGCAGCTTACCCCGGAGACTTTCTATTAGCAATGAGCAGTTCTTC. Its translation is CASSLPRRLSISNEQFF.

The CDR3 DNA follows: TGCGCCAGCAGCCAAGATAGTAGCGGGGATGCGTATGGCTACACCTTC. This gives the protein CASSQDSSGDAYGYTF. The chain joins TRBV4-3 to TRBJ1-2; D gene uncertain. Trimming cost V 0 bases and J 5 bases, with 16 bases left between them. This CDR3 contains 16 residues. Germline assignment: CDR1 LGHNA and CDR2 YSLEER.

This clone was observed at least ten times. The V gene is TRBV30, the J gene TRBJ2-1, with D possibly being TRBD1 (6 bases). Per germline, CDR1 GTSNPN and CDR2 SVGIG (reference sequence). The CDR3 is 13 amino acids. With 0 bases removed from V and 16 bases from J, the gap between germline ends came to 19 bases. Written as DNA, the CDR3 is TGTGCCTGGAGTGTACAGGGCGGCAGGGTACAATTCTTC. This sequence encodes CAWSVQGGRVQFF.

Worth noting for this clone: This may stem from a read error, because a much larger clone lies one nucleotide away. The chain carries TRBV11-2 and TRBJ2-1; perhaps TRBD2 as D (5 bases). The CDR3 sequence is 11 residues long. Deletions cut 5 bases from V and 7 bases from J, with 6 bases between. CDR1 is SGHAT, CDR2 FQNNGV, per germline. The CDR3 reads CASSPGNEQFF. The DNA for the CDR3 is TGTGCCAGCAGCCCGGGGAATGAGCAGTTCTTC.

This chain uses TRBV4-3 with TRBJ2-3; 7 bases map to TRBD1. Germline assignment: CDR1 LGHNA and CDR2 YSLEER. The ends lost 5 bases at V and 4 bases at J; junction bases unmatched: 3. This CDR3 has 13 residues. CDR3 in amino acids: CASSYRGADTQYF. The CDR3 DNA sequence: TGCGCCAGCAGCTACAGGGGAGCAGATACGCAGTATTTT.

There are a few counts of this clone. The chain recombines TRBV5-4 with TRBJ2-5; 7 nucleotides align to TRBD2. Trimming cost V 0 bases and J 2 bases; bases outside gene matches: 10. This CDR3 is 17 amino acids long. Looked up from germline, CDR1 is SGHNT and CDR2 is YYREEE (reference sequence). The CDR3 sequence: CASSLVGRGRFQETQYF. CDR3 nucleotides: TGTGCCAGCAGCTTGGTTGGTCGCGGGAGATTTCAAGAGACCCAGTACTTC.

The rearrangement uses TRBV7-8 and TRBJ2-3; 10 nucleotides line up with TRBD2. This CDR3 has 16 residues. Looked up from germline, CDR1 is SGHVS and CDR2 is FQNEAQ. V gave up 4 bases and J gave up 1 base; unmatched junction bases: 5. The CDR3 is CASSSSGTSGTDTQYF. DNA of the CDR3: TGTGCCAGCAGCTCGTCCGGGACTAGCGGCACAGATACGCAGTATTTT.

There are many counts of this clone. The rearrangement links TRBV30 to TRBJ2-1, with 7 bases that match TRBD2. The V and J ends lost 5 bases and 5 bases, in that order; junction bases with no gene match: 6. The CDR3 covers 13 residues. Germline V gives CDR1 GTSNPN, CDR2 SVGIG (reference sequence). The CDR3: CAWGSGAHNEQFF. The CDR3 coding sequence is TGTGCCTGGGGAAGCGGGGCGCACAATGAGCAGTTCTTC.

This clone showed up just a few times. CDR3 nucleotide sequence: TGTGCCAGCAGCTTCCCCCCGACGGGGAAGAACTACGAGCAGTACTTC. This gives the protein CASSFPPTGKNYEQYF. The rearrangement joins TRBV7-9 to TRBJ2-7; tentative D call: TRBD2 (5 bases). The V and J ends lost 3 bases and 3 bases respectively, with 18 bases between them. CDR1 is SEHNR and CDR2 is FQNEAQ in the germline V gene (reference sequence). This CDR3 has 16 amino acids. Drawing the rest from reference TRBV7-9 and TRBJ2-7, the complete variable domain is DTGVSQNPRHKITKRGQNVTFRCDPISEHNRLYWYRQTLGQGPEFLTYFQNEAQLEKSRLLSDRFSAERPKGSFSTLEIQRTEQGDSAMYLCASSFPPTGKNYEQYFGPGTRLTVT.

The chain carries TRBV7-9 and TRBJ1-1; D call uncertain. CDR1 and CDR2 (germline): SEHNR, FQNEAQ (reference sequence). The V and J ends lost 1 base and 0 bases respectively, with 6 bases between them. This CDR3 has 14 amino acids. The CDR3 reads CASSLGTVNTEAFF. CDR3 coding DNA: TGTGCCAGCAGCTTAGGCACTGTGAACACTGAAGCTTTCTTT.

This clone occurred many times. V and J are TRBV7-3 and TRBJ2-2; D gene ambiguous. Germline values: CDR1 SGHTA, CDR2 FQGTGA. Between the trimmed V and J ends, which lost 7 bases and 4 bases, there was a span of 16 bases. This CDR3 has 15 residues. The CDR3 bases are TGTGCCAGCACCTCAATCGGTTTCCTCACCGGGGAGCTGTTTTTT. It encodes CASTSIGFLTGELFF.

The chain carries TRBV29-1 and TRBJ2-1; 10 bases fit TRBD2. Per germline, CDR1 SQVTM and CDR2 ANQGSEA. V dropped 8 bases and J dropped 5; count of bases not matched to a gene: 9. This CDR3 spans 14 amino acids. In DNA form, the CDR3 reads TGCAGCACCCGGCGGCTAGCGGGAGACAATGAGCAGTTCTTC. Translation gives CSTRRLAGDNEQFF.

The chain carries TRBV5-6 and TRBJ2-7, with 12 bases lining up with TRBD1. Germline V gene data show CDR1 as SGHDT and CDR2 as YYEEEE. With 4 bases clipped from V and 9 bases from J, the junction kept 8 bases outside the gene matches. The CDR3 totals 14 residues. CDR3 sequence (DNA): TGTGCCAGCAGCCCCGGGACAGGGGGCTTATGGCAGTACTTC. Translation: CASSPGTGGLWQYF.

The V call is TRBV7-9, the J call TRBJ2-1; perhaps TRBD2 as D (6 bases). The CDR3 covers 15 residues. Germline V lookup: CDR1 SEHNR, CDR2 FQNEAQ (reference sequence). The V and J ends lost 7 bases and 8 bases respectively, with 21 bases between them. The CDR3 reads CASILTGGGDYEQFF. The CDR3 DNA follows: TGTGCCAGCATCCTCACCGGGGGTGGGGACTATGAGCAGTTCTTC.